The 28 T cell receptor beta chains given below trace back to one sample, sequenced in a study of blood T cell repertoires in COVID-19. Libraries were prepared by immunoSEQ multiplex PCR; TCRdb keeps only in-frame clonotypes and omits some of them. The table includes roughly 72,000 clones, just over 85% detected once. The sample taken for sequencing was peripheral blood. The receptors shown here come from a human donor in a cohort sampled during active COVID-19.

The V gene is TRBV2, the J gene TRBJ2-1; the D is unclear. The V gene's germline CDR1 is SNHLY and CDR2 FYNNEI. Trimming took off 7 bases at V and 6 bases at J, with 7 bases between the two ends. The CDR3 has 11 residues. CDR3 sequence: CASTSVNEQFF. The CDR3 DNA reads TGTGCCAGCACATCGGTCAATGAGCAGTTCTTC.

This clone occurred a few times. The chain joins TRBV6-5 to TRBJ2-1; the D gene is possibly TRBD1 (6 bases). This CDR3 is 13 amino acids long. V dropped 11 bases and J dropped 6 bases, with 17 bases sitting between them. In germline, CDR1 is MNHEY, CDR2 SVGAGI. CDR3 DNA: TGTGCCGCCAGGGGCTCTAGGTTCAATGAGCAGTTCTTC. It codes for CAARGSRFNEQFF.

The chain has TRBV19 and TRBJ2-7, with 7 bases aligning to TRBD1. The CDR3 loop spans 15 amino acids. The germline V gene encodes CDR1 LNHDA and CDR2 SQIVND (reference sequence). After removal of 5 bases from V and 2 bases from J, the junction contained 9 bases not matched to a gene. The CDR3 reads CASSSTGVNPYEQYF. For the CDR3, the DNA is TGTGCCAGTAGTTCAACAGGGGTCAATCCCTACGAGCAGTACTTC.

The CDR3 DNA reads as TGTGCCAGCAGTGAAGTTGGGACAGTCTATGGCTACACCTTC. Its translation: CASSEVGTVYGYTF. This rearrangement joins TRBV6-1 to TRBJ1-2, with TRBD1 identical over 7 bases. CDR3 size: 14 residues. V gave up 1 base and J gave up 4 bases; unmatched junction bases: 3. CDR1 is MNHNS, CDR2 SASEGT, per germline.

The chain combines TRBV2 with TRBJ2-3, with TRBD1 as a possible D gene (5 bases). V was trimmed by 2 bases and J by 4 bases, leaving 13 bases between them. Germline-derived CDR1 and CDR2 are SNHLY and FYNNEI. The CDR3 extends over 15 amino acids. CDR3 sequence reads: CASSENGQGSDTQYF. DNA of the CDR3: TGTGCCAGCAGTGAAAACGGGCAGGGATCAGATACGCAGTATTTT. Combining the CDR3 with reference TRBV2 and TRBJ2-3 gives the whole variable domain EPEVTQTPSHQVTQMGQEVILRCVPISNHLYFYWYRQILGQKVEFLVSFYNNEISEKSEIFDDQFSVERPDGSNFTLKIRSTKLEDSAMYFCASSENGQGSDTQYFGPGTRLTVL.

The V and J genes are TRBV6-2 or TRBV6-3 and TRBJ1-2, with TRBD1 matching 11 bases. V lost 6 bases and J lost 3; bases outside the gene matches: 9. The CDR3 is made up of 16 amino acids. Germline CDR1 is MNHEY and CDR2 is SVGEGT. CDR3 sequence reads: CASSRGTGGLDYGYTF. The CDR3 coding sequence is TGTGCCAGCAGCCGAGGGACAGGGGGATTGGACTATGGCTACACCTTC.

The chain recombines TRBV19 with TRBJ1-6; 12 bases line up with TRBD1. Per germline, CDR1 LNHDA and CDR2 SQIVND (reference sequence). J lost 10 bases, V lost 6 bases, and 16 bases had no gene match. The CDR3 totals 18 residues. The DNA of the CDR3 is TGTGCCAGTAGATCCACCGGGACAGGGGGCCTCGTAAGCTCACCCCTCCACTTT. Residues: CASRSTGTGGLVSSPLHF.

This clone was observed a single time. This rearrangement joins TRBV5-1 to TRBJ1-2; D not certain. Per the germline V gene, CDR1 is SGHRS and CDR2 is YFSETQ. The ends were cut back, 4 bases at V and 7 bases at J, with 20 bases in the middle. This CDR3 region has 15 residues. The CDR3 sequence: CASSMDGEAPIGYTF. The CDR3 nucleotides read TGCGCCAGCAGCATGGACGGGGAAGCCCCTATTGGCTACACCTTC.

The CDR3 spells CASARTGYTEAFF. As DNA, the CDR3 is TGTGCCAGCGCCCGGACAGGGTACACTGAAGCTTTCTTT. The chain is built from TRBV18 and TRBJ1-1; the match to TRBD1 covers 8 bases. Germline CDR1 reads KGHSH; CDR2 reads LQKENI. This CDR3 has 13 amino acids. After removal of 8 bases from V and 3 bases from J, the junction contained 5 bases not matched to a gene. Supplemented by reference TRBV18 and TRBJ1-1, the full variable domain reads NAGVMQNPRHLVRRRGQEARLRCSPMKGHSHVYWYRQLPEEGLKFMVYLQKENIIDESGMPKERFSAEFPKEGPSILRIQQVVRGDSAAYFCASARTGYTEAFFGQGTRLTVV.

The chain uses TRBV3-1 (or the pseudogene TRBV3-2) and TRBJ1-4, with D perhaps matching TRBD1 (6 bases). V was pared by 4 bases and J by 2 bases, with 11 bases between. Germline CDR1 reads LGHDT; CDR2 reads YNNKEL (reference sequence). This CDR3 has 15 amino acids. The DNA of the CDR3 is TGTGCCAGCAGCCCCCGGGACATTACTAATGAAAAACTGTTTTTT. This encodes CASSPRDITNEKLFF.

The V call is TRBV28, the J call TRBJ1-4, with a weak D call TRBD1 (5 bases). This CDR3 is 13 amino acids long. Germline V gives CDR1 MDHEN, CDR2 SYDVKM. Deletions cut 9 bases from V and 8 bases from J, with 16 bases between. CDR3 residues: CASSVRRGEKLFF. The CDR3 region has the DNA TGTGCCAGTAGCGTCCGGCGGGGGGAAAAACTGTTTTTT.

This chain links TRBV24-1 with TRBJ2-6; weak D call: TRBD2 (7 bases). Germline lookup yields CDR1 KGHDR and CDR2 SFDVKD. V was pared by 9 bases and J by 0 bases, with 11 bases between. This CDR3 spans 15 amino acids. The CDR3 sequence is CATGGGVSGANVLTF. The CDR3 DNA reads TGTGCCACCGGCGGGGGCGTCTCTGGGGCCAACGTCCTGACTTTC.

V gene TRBV5-1 combines with J gene TRBJ2-1; 11 bases align to TRBD2. Germline values: CDR1 SGHRS, CDR2 YFSETQ. The CDR3 extends over 14 amino acids. J was trimmed by 7 bases and V by 4 bases; bases with no gene match: 4. CDR3 sequence: CASSMTSGANEQFF. In DNA, the CDR3 is TGCGCCAGCAGCATGACTAGCGGGGCGAATGAGCAGTTCTTC.

The genes are TRBV7-6 and TRBJ1-1, with D unresolved. V was shortened by 3 bases and J by 4 bases, with 15 bases between the two germline ends. CDR1 and CDR2 (germline): SGHVS, FNYEAQ. The CDR3 sequence is 15 residues long. Here the CDR3 DNA reads TGTGCCAGCAGCTTTAGACGGCCGGAGGCCACTGAAGCTTTCTTT. It is translated as CASSFRRPEATEAFF.

This clone came up a few times. The genes are TRBV18 and TRBJ2-1; D not resolved. The CDR3 contains 12 residues. Trimming shortened V by 2 bases and J by 13 bases, and 12 bases separated the two germline ends. CDR1 is KGHSH and CDR2 is LQKENI in the germline V gene. The CDR3 nucleotides read TGTGCCAGCTCACCAACAGTGACGGCCCAGTTCTTC. This sequence encodes CASSPTVTAQFF.

The CDR3 is CASSHLHGTGTDEAFF. In nucleotides, the CDR3 is TGTGCCAGCAGCCACCTTCATGGAACAGGGACCGATGAAGCTTTCTTT. This rearrangement joins TRBV3-1 (or the pseudogene TRBV3-2) to TRBJ1-1, with a weak D call TRBD1 (6 bases). V lost 3 bases, J lost 7 bases, and 21 bases lay in between. The CDR3 length is 16 residues. The germline gives CDR1 LGHDT, CDR2 YNNKEL (reference sequence).

The chain links TRBV7-2 to TRBJ2-5; D remains ambiguous. This CDR3 is built from 14 residues. V lost 5 bases to trimming and J lost 5 bases, with 15 bases between them. Germline CDR1 reads SGHTA; CDR2 reads FQGNSA. In DNA, the CDR3 is TGTGCCAGCAGCCCAAGCCGGCAAGCGGAGACCCAGTACTTC. Translated: CASSPSRQAETQYF.

V gene TRBV3-1 (or the pseudogene TRBV3-2) combines with J gene TRBJ1-1; 7 bases agree with TRBD1. There are 16 residues in the CDR3. Looked up from germline, CDR1 is LGHDT and CDR2 is YNNKEL (reference sequence). With 3 bases clipped from V and 0 bases from J, the junction kept 7 bases outside the gene matches. The CDR3 DNA reads as TGTGCCAGCAGCCAGACACGGGACAGTTTGAACACTGAAGCTTTCTTT. Its translation is CASSQTRDSLNTEAFF.

The V and J genes are TRBV27 and TRBJ2-7, with 8 bases that match TRBD1. This CDR3 comprises 15 residues. CDR1 is MNHEY, CDR2 SMNVEV, per germline (reference sequence). The junction had 11 bases not matched to a gene; V was cut back by 8 bases and J by 2 bases. CDR3 sequence (DNA): TGTGCCAGCCACAAGACAGGGGAGGAAACCTACGAGCAGTACTTC. It encodes CASHKTGEETYEQYF.

V usage is TRBV25-1 and J usage is TRBJ2-3; TRBD2 agrees at 11 bases. CDR3 length: 17 amino acids. CDR1 MGHDK and CDR2 SYGVNS come from the germline V gene. V lost 4 bases and J lost 0; bases outside the gene matches: 6. Here the CDR3 DNA reads TGTGCCAGCAGTGTTAGCGGGAGGGCTCGTAGCACAGATACGCAGTATTTT. Translation: CASSVSGRARSTDTQYF.

The gene calls are TRBV28 and TRBJ2-7, with D maybe TRBD1 (6 bases). Germline loops: CDR1 MDHEN, CDR2 SYDVKM. The CDR3 consists of 15 residues. V was shortened by 4 bases and J by 3 bases, with 16 bases between the two germline ends. The CDR3 DNA follows: TGTGCCAGCAGTTCCCCAGGGGTTCCTAACTACGAGCAGTACTTC. It is translated as CASSSPGVPNYEQYF.

The chain has TRBV5-4 and TRBJ2-3, with 7 bases lining up with TRBD2. This CDR3 contains 14 residues. The junction had 4 bases not matched to a gene; V was cut back by 4 bases and J by 2 bases. In germline, CDR1 is SGHNT, CDR2 YYREEE (reference sequence). The CDR3 here is CASSRGGATDTQYF. In nucleotides, the CDR3 is TGTGCCAGCAGCCGCGGGGGAGCCACAGATACGCAGTATTTT.

V is TRBV7-3 and J is TRBJ1-2; 11 positions agree with TRBD1. The germline V gene encodes CDR1 SGHTA and CDR2 FQGTGA. The CDR3 is 14 amino acids. J lost 7 bases, V lost 4 bases, and 5 bases had no gene match. DNA of the CDR3: TGTGCCAGCAGCTCTACCGGGACAGGGGGTGGCTACACCTTC. It specifies CASSSTGTGGGYTF. The full variable domain, rest sourced from reference TRBV7-3 and TRBJ1-2, is GAGVSQTPSNKVTEKGKYVELRCDPISGHTALYWYRQSLGQGPEFLIYFQGTGAADDSGLPNDRFFAVRPEGSVSTLKIQRTERGDSAVYLCASSSTGTGGGYTFGSGTRLTVV.

This chain connects TRBV19 to TRBJ2-1; TRBD1 aligns across 11 bases. This CDR3 is built from 16 residues. The V and J ends lost 1 base and 6 bases, in that order; junction bases with no gene match: 5. In germline, CDR1 is LNHDA, CDR2 SQIVND (reference sequence). Written as DNA, the CDR3 is TGTGCCAGTAGTATAGTTGGGACAGGGGGGAGCAATGAGCAGTTCTTC. Its protein product is CASSIVGTGGSNEQFF.

The chain combines TRBV24-1 with TRBJ2-3, with 10 positions matching TRBD2. Germline V gene sequence: CDR1 KGHDR, CDR2 SFDVKD. The CDR3 contains 15 residues. Trimming removed 3 bases from V and 5 bases from J; junction bases left unmatched: 4. The CDR3 coding sequence is TGTGCCACCAGTGATGCTAGCGGGAGCGGAGATACGCAGTATTTT. This gives the protein CATSDASGSGDTQYF.

The V and J genes are TRBV5-1 and TRBJ2-1; 7 nucleotides line up with TRBD1. The J segment lost 5 bases and the V segment lost 3 bases, leaving 8 bases of the junction unmatched. CDR3 length equals 15 residues. Germline V gene sequence: CDR1 SGHRS, CDR2 YFSETQ. CDR3 loop: CASSWDSPTNNEQFF. CDR3 DNA: TGCGCCAGCAGCTGGGACAGCCCGACAAACAATGAGCAGTTCTTC.

The CDR3 coding sequence is TGTGCCTACCGAGCAGGCTACAGCTCCTACAATGAGCAGTTCTTC. Protein sequence: CAYRAGYSSYNEQFF. V gene TRBV6-5 combines with J gene TRBJ2-1; D uncertain. Trimming took off 11 bases at V and 0 bases at J, with 17 bases between the two ends. This CDR3 has 15 amino acids. Per the germline V gene, CDR1 is MNHEY and CDR2 is SVGAGI.

The chain is built from TRBV28 and TRBJ2-2, with TRBD1 matching 8 bases. Germline V lookup: CDR1 MDHEN, CDR2 SYDVKM. Trimming cost V 6 bases and J 7 bases; bases outside gene matches: 7. The CDR3 sequence is 14 residues long. CDR3 sequence reads: CASSSGTGVGELFF. In DNA form, the CDR3 reads TGTGCCAGCAGCTCCGGGACAGGTGTCGGGGAGCTGTTTTTT. Complete variable domain (other parts from reference TRBV28 and TRBJ2-2): DVKVTQSSRYLVKRTGEKVFLECVQDMDHENMFWYRQDPGLGLRLIYFSYDVKMKEKGDIPEGYSVSREKKERFSLILESASTNQTSMYLCASSSGTGVGELFFGEGSRLTVL.